Many counts were recorded for the clone carrying this TCR beta chain. Its antigen is undetermined. This sample is part of a study of CD8+ T cells in alopecia areata. Whole-study context: Treated individuals took tofacitinib by mouth, 5 to 10 mg twice daily. Tofacitinib administration persisted for 6 to 18 months, succeeded by 6 months off drug. Broader study findings: Relative to mice, TCR sharing across patients was less clear, a difference possibly HLA-related.

The sample's treatment: oral pan-JAK inhibitor, 5-10 mg twice daily. The sorting of PBMCs gave CD4+ and CD8+ T cells. Once RNA had been extracted, it was reverse transcribed into cDNA to act as the sequencing template. Libraries were prepared by immunoSEQ multiplex PCR; TCRdb keeps only in-frame clonotypes and omits some of them. The sample yields roughly 210,000 clones, roughly two fifths seen once. Germline V CDR1 and CDR2: LNHDA, SQIVND (reference sequence). This CDR3 region has 15 residues. V lost 6 bases, J lost 10 bases, and 24 bases lay in between. The sequence derives from a human donor with alopecia areata. Sequences were derived from CD4+ T cells sorted from blood, sampled around week 37, from a patient treated with tofacitinib. V gene TRBV19 combines with J gene TRBJ1-2; D uncertain. CDR3 loop: CASSERRVRTMHYTF. CDR3 DNA: TGTGCCAGTAGCGAACGAAGGGTTAGGACTATGCACTACACCTTC.